This T cell receptor beta chain derives from a study of Graves' ophthalmopathy and Graves' hyperthyroidism. Germline lookup yields CDR1 MDHEN and CDR2 SYDVKM. The V gene lost 6 bases and the J gene lost 1 base, with 6 bases spanning the gap. The CDR3 sequence is 12 residues long. This clonotype was observed at least ten times. Orbital computed tomography and thyroid ultrasound, along with TRAb, serum thyroxine and clinical symptoms, underpinned diagnosis. Amplification of TCR beta CDR3 regions used RNA transcripts. First-round RT-PCR with HTBI primers preceded a second-round multiplex PCR. A single record per CDR3 protein comes from TCRdb applying MiXCR to the multiplex PCR reads. The sample lists 150,000 to 200,000 distinct CDR3 sequences; 30% to 45% were seen once.

The sample comprised peripheral blood. This chain uses TRBV28 with TRBJ1-1, with D possibly matching TRBD1 (5 bases). This TCR came from a middle-aged woman with Graves' ophthalmopathy. CDR3 loop: CASRGGNTEAFF. The CDR3 DNA follows: TGTGCCAGCAGGGGGGGGAACACTGAAGCTTTCTTT.